These T cell receptor beta chains were read from a single sample in a study of cytomegalovirus exposure and HLA in healthy donors. Profiled with immunoSEQ multiplex PCR; TCRdb holds only in-frame clones, not every one. The repertoire has about 110,000 clones, roughly 82% of them found once; the top ten carry 2.5% to 3.5%. Sequencing was done on a sample of PBMCs. The receptor source for this set is a male donor in good health and CMV-seropositive. Both conserved end residues are part of each CDR3. A D gene is named only where the DNA matches it firmly. Clone size is not always given. Where it is, it says once, few, many or a class for expanded clones.

clone size,J gene,V gene,D gene,CDR3 DNA,CDR3 protein
many,TRBJ2-7,TRBV7-3,-,TGTGCCAGCAGCCACCACAGGGAAGACGAGCAGTACTTC,CASSHHREDEQYF
-,TRBJ2-3,TRBV7-8,-,TGTGCCAGCAGCTTAGTGTCCGGGTTAGGGACTAGCACAGATACGCAGTATTTT,CASSLVSGLGTSTDTQYF
-,TRBJ1-2,TRBV29-1,-,TGCAGCGTTGCTAGTCAGGGGACTAACTATGGCTACACCTTC,CSVASQGTNYGYTF
-,TRBJ1-6,TRBV5-4,-,TGTGCCAGCAGCTCCGCGGGGGGTATTTCACCCCTCCACTTT,CASSSAGGISPLHF
-,TRBJ2-7,TRBV7-8,TRBD2,TGTGCCAGCAGCTTAGCAGCTAGCGGGAGTGGAGGTACTTACGAGCAGTACTTC,CASSLAASGSGGTYEQYF
-,TRBJ1-6,TRBV21-1,-,TGTGCCAGCAGCAAAGGTGGCCGATCTCCCCATTCACCCCTCCACTTT,CASSKGGRSPHSPLHF
-,TRBJ1-2,TRBV4-1,-,TGCGCCAGCAGCCAAGATTTTGAAGTCCGCGGTAGGGGCTACACCTTC,CASSQDFEVRGRGYTF
-,TRBJ1-1,TRBV7-2,TRBD1,TGTGCCAGCAGCATTGACAGGGGCAACACTGAAGCTTTCTTT,CASSIDRGNTEAFF
-,TRBJ2-3,TRBV5-1,-,TGCGCCAGCAGCTTGGGGCCGACAGATACGCAGTATTTT,CASSLGPTDTQYF
once,TRBJ2-7,TRBV5-4,TRBD2,TGTGCCAGCAGCTTGGTTAGTAGCGGGAACTCCTACGAGCAGTACTTC,CASSLVSSGNSYEQYF
-,TRBJ2-1,TRBV11-2,-,TGTGCCAGCAGCCCCCGACTACAGTACAATGAGCAGTTCTTC,CASSPRLQYNEQFF
-,TRBJ2-7,TRBV7-8,-,TGTGCCAGCAGCTTAGCGGGGGGGCCGGTTTTCTACGAGCAGTACTTC,CASSLAGGPVFYEQYF
-,TRBJ2-5,TRBV14,-,TGTGCCAGCAGCCAAGTTGGGGCAGGGGCAGAGACCCAGTACTTC,CASSQVGAGAETQYF
-,TRBJ2-2,TRBV9,-,TGTGCCAGCAGCGGGCCCCAGGGCAGGCCCACCGGGGAGCTGTTTTTT,CASSGPQGRPTGELFF
-,TRBJ2-1,TRBV5-1,-,TGCGCCAGCAGCCCAGGCGGGGACCGCCATTTTTTCAATGAGCAGTTCTTC,CASSPGGDRHFFNEQFF
-,TRBJ2-1,TRBV27,-,TGTGCCAGCAGTTTATCGGGGCAGCAGTTCTTC,CASSLSGQQFF
-,TRBJ2-3,TRBV19,TRBD2,TGTGCCAGTAGTATGGAACTAGCGGGGGCCCTCACAGATACGCAGTATTTT,CASSMELAGALTDTQYF
-,TRBJ1-4,TRBV5-1,-,TGCGCCAGCAGCCCAGGGAGGGGAACTAATGAAAAACTGTTTTTT,CASSPGRGTNEKLFF
once,TRBJ2-7,TRBV28,-,TGTGCCAGCAGTCGGGGTTCACTCTCCTACGAGCAGTACTTC,CASSRGSLSYEQYF
-,TRBJ1-1,TRBV6-6,-,TGTGCCAGTTCAGAGGGGGGGAGCACTGAAGCTTTCTTT,CASSEGGSTEAFF
-,TRBJ1-4,TRBV7-8,-,TGTGCCAGCAGCTTAGATAATAGGGGAAAACTGTTTTTT,CASSLDNRGKLFF
-,TRBJ2-2,TRBV19,TRBD2,TGTGCCAGTAGACGACTAGCGGGAGACACCGGGGAGCTGTTTTTT,CASRRLAGDTGELFF
-,TRBJ1-1,TRBV7-7,-,TGTGCCAGCAGCCTAGGGCCGGGGAGGGACACTGAAGCTTTCTTT,CASSLGPGRDTEAFF